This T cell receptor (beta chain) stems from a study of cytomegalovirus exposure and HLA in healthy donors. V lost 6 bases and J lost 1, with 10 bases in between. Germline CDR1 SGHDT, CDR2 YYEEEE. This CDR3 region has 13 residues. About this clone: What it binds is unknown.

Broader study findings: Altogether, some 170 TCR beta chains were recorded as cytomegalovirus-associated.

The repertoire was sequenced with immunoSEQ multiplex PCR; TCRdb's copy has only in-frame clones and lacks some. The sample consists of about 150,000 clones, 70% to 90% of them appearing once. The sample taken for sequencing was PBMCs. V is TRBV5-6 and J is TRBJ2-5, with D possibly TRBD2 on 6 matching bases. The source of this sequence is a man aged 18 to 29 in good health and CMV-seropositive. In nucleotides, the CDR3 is TGTGCCAGCACCAGGGACTCCCAAGAGACCCAGTACTTC. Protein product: CASTRDSQETQYF.